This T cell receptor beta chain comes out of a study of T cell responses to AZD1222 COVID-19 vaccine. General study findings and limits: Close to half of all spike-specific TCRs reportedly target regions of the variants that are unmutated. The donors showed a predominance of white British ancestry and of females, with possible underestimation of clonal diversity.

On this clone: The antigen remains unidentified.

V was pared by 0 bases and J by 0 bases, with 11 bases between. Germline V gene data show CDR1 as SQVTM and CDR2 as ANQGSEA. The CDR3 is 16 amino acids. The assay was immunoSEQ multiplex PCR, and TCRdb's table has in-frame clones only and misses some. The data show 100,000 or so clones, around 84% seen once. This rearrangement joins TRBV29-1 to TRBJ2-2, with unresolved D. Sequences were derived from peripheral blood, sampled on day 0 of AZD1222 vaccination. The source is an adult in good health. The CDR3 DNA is TGCAGCGTTGAAGATGGGTTTCGATCGAACACCGGGGAGCTGTTTTTT. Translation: CSVEDGFRSNTGELFF.